This T cell receptor beta chain was captured in a study of CD8 T cells in Susac syndrome. About the research overall: At the time their blood was drawn, patients with Susac syndrome were either therapy-naive, on corticosteroids (with some of them also receiving intravenous immunoglobulin), or on intravenous immunoglobulin alone.

This clonotype was seen a single time. The antigen is unknown. Study-level results: There was no clonal expansion in the CD4+ T cell repertoires of Susac syndrome.

RNA, at roughly 0.45 to 1 ug, was reverse transcribed with random hexamers. Amplification of TCR beta CDR3 across 54 Vbeta and 13 Jbeta was performed with immunoSEQ multiplex PCR. MiXCR, applied by TCRdb to the immunoSEQ multiplex PCR reads, yields one record per CDR3 protein. The table shows 150,000 to 180,000 distinct CDR3 sequences, with about 95% occurring only once. Sequencing of TCR beta was performed on blood CD8+ T cells and on blood CD4+ T cells. V was shortened by 3 bases and J by 7 bases, with 19 bases between the two germline ends. The CDR3 sequence is 15 residues long. CDR1 and CDR2 (germline): KGHSH, LQKENI.

Sequencing was performed on CD4+ T cells from PBMCs. V is TRBV18 and J is TRBJ2-7; TRBD1 or TRBD2 may be the D gene (5 bases each). The receptor comes from a human donor with Susac syndrome. The CDR3 nucleotides read TGTGCCAGCTCACCCGCGCGGGCCTCCTCAGGGGAGCAGTACTTC. It yields the protein CASSPARASSGEQYF.